The sequence of this T cell receptor beta chain was determined in a study of shared clonotypes between healthy human individuals. At the level of the study: Those who served as donors were two women and three men between the ages of 18 and 49. Each donor contributed plates that comprised three CD4 naive, three CD4 memory, two CD8 naive and one CD8 memory. General study points: Researchers sampled only blood; tissue repertoires likely differ.

Notes on this clone: Its specificity is not known.

An assay was performed, and its level was deep. The assay was immunoSEQ multiplex PCR, and TCRdb's table has in-frame clones only and misses some. The sample shows some 1,900,000 clones, roughly 95% of them seen only once. V was pared by 5 bases and J by 2 bases, with 19 bases between. The CDR3 has 17 residues. Germline assignment: CDR1 SGHTA and CDR2 FQGNSA. Terminally differentiated effector memory CD45RA+ cells were left out of the naive CD8 fraction, which was CD45RO-negative and positively selected for CCR7. This sequence originates from a man younger than 35 in good health. Sequencing was done on a sample of naive CD8+ T cells sorted from blood. The chain has TRBV7-2 and TRBJ2-1; D could derive from TRBD1 or TRBD2 (5 bases each). The CDR3 here is CASSTRPGRDPYNEQFF. The CDR3 DNA reads as TGTGCCAGCAGCACCCGCCCCGGCCGGGACCCCTACAATGAGCAGTTCTTC.